This T cell receptor (beta chain) was sequenced for a study of PD-1 blockade in classical Hodgkin lymphoma. Study findings and constraints: Newly diagnosed and completely responding patients shared comparable baseline diversity. By C4D1, CD4+ diversity increased significantly, especially in complete responders. The drivers behind the repertoire differences, possibly disease activity or prior therapy, remain undefined.

CDR3 length: 14 amino acids. Germline-derived CDR1 and CDR2 are SGHNT and YYREEE (reference sequence). Deletions cut 4 bases from V and 2 bases from J, with 13 bases between. Time point noted: cycle 4 day 1 (C4D1), after more than five weeks of nivolumab. Each patient's relapse followed autologous stem cell transplantation, and brentuximab vedotin exposure varied. Clones were read by immunoSEQ multiplex PCR, and TCRdb kept only the in-frame ones, dropping some. In the table there are tens of thousands of clones, roughly nine tenths of which are singletons. This clone showed up just once. Its antigen is not identified.

Sequences were derived from peripheral blood mononuclear cells (PBMCs), sampled before the fourth cycle of nivolumab. This chain joins TRBV5-4 and TRBJ2-7, with a possible D match to TRBD1 (6 bases). The source is a human donor with classical Hodgkin lymphoma. CDR3 in amino acids: CASSHPGQPYEQYF. CDR3 nucleotide sequence: TGTGCCAGCAGCCATCCGGGACAACCCTACGAGCAGTACTTC. The full variable domain, with the rest looked up from reference TRBV5-4 and TRBJ2-7, is ETGVTQSPTHLIKTRGQQVTLRCSSQSGHNTVSWYQQALGQGPQFIFQYYREEENGRGNFPPRFSGLQFPNYSSELNVNALELDDSALYLCASSHPGQPYEQYFGPGTRLTVT.